This TCR beta chain was found in a study of beta chain features in type 1 diabetes. V was pared by 3 bases and J by 2 bases, with 10 bases between. CDR1 and CDR2 (germline): SQVTM, ANQGSEA. This CDR3 spans 13 amino acids. Populations isolated by sorting all had purity greater than 98%. Reverse transcription of all isolated RNA meant that expressed TCRB transcripts were sequenced. Sequenced by immunoSEQ multiplex PCR; TCRdb stores in-frame clones only, minus some. The sample has 900,000 or so clones, 17% seen once; the top ten hold about 0.025%. Study observations and caveats: PCR might favor shorter templates, equally in patients and controls. Among patients, naive, central memory and Treg TCRB repertoires appeared more similar than among healthy donors.

This clone was seen a handful of times. No antigen is known for it. The sequence came from a woman younger than 35 in good health. The rearrangement joins TRBV29-1 to TRBJ2-5; D may be TRBD1 or TRBD2 (5 bases each). The source material was naive CD4+ T cells from blood. This CDR3 is CSVDRGVQETQYF. The CDR3 nucleotides are TGCAGCGTTGACCGGGGCGTGCAAGAGACCCAGTACTTC.